The clone carrying this TCR beta chain showed up just once. The antigen is not known. The sample's treatment: around 19 received Ad26.COV2.S at low or high dose, single or two shots; about 5 received placebo; per-sample allocation not given. Collection of the samples took place on day 63 after the first injection of vaccine or placebo. Boston hosted the donor, who was an adult aged 18-55 years. The data are from a study of Ad26.COV2.S vaccination and SARS-CoV-2 variants. For the study at large: Donor got 5x10^10 or 1x10^11 viral particles of Ad26.COV2.S.

With V trimmed by 4 bases and J by 5 bases, 11 bases remained unmatched. CDR3 size: 17 residues. Germline V gene sequence: CDR1 SGHDN, CDR2 FVKESK. TCRdb's table, derived via immunoSEQ multiplex PCR, lists solely in-frame clones and lacks some. This sample yields 300,000 to 400,000 clones, of which around four fifths are seen a single time; 2% to 2.5% belongs to the top ten. The study's findings and limits: After vaccination, reports described spike-specific CD8+ and CD4+ T cell responses as showing substantial breadth.

This chain uses TRBV14 with TRBJ2-5; 12 positions agree with TRBD2. The sample was peripheral blood, taken in a trial of Ad26.COV2.S vaccine versus placebo. This receptor was taken from a person aged 18-60 years who received the Ad26.COV2.S COVID-19 vaccine or a placebo. CDR3 sequence reads: CASSRGLAGSSRETQYF. As DNA, the CDR3 is TGTGCCAGCAGCCGGGGACTAGCGGGTTCCTCGAGGGAGACCCAGTACTTC.